The 10 T cell receptor beta chains reported below all come from one sample, sequenced in a study of the immune and genomic landscape of osteosarcoma (dated by TCRdb to about 2020). Library generation was performed with the immunoSEQ multiplex PCR assay. Drawn from immuneACCESS, this table holds only the in-frame rearrangements with V and J called that TCRdb kept. Clones are partly lost; checked studies trace under half to an unresolved V gene and leave the rest unexplained. Recorded for this sample are roughly 2,500 clones; under 75% of them occurred a single time. The ten largest clones take up less than 15% of the sample. Post-treatment primary, local recurrence and metastasis tumors from poor-prognosis patients were used as specimens. The sample was osteosarcoma tumor tissue from the lung. These TCRs come from a human donor with osteosarcoma.

The chain has TRBV10-1 and TRBJ1-6; a possible D gene is TRBD1 (6 bases). Trimming stripped 5 bases from V and 9 bases from J, with 11 bases between. Germline V gene data show CDR1 as WNHNN and CDR2 as SYGVQD (reference sequence). CDR3 length: 13 amino acids. In DNA form, the CDR3 reads TGCGCCAGCAGTTTGGCCAGGGGTTCACCCCTCCACTTT. Translated, it gives CASSLARGSPLHF.

The chain links TRBV5-6 to TRBJ2-6; TRBD1 is a possible D gene (6 bases). Germline CDR1 is SGHDT and CDR2 is YYEEEE. V lost 4 bases to trimming and J lost 0 bases, with 14 bases between them. The CDR3 runs 17 residues. CDR3 loop: CASSLVGALSGANVLTF. Written as DNA, the CDR3 is TGTGCCAGCAGCCTGGTGGGGGCTCTCTCTGGGGCCAACGTCCTGACTTTC.

This chain links TRBV7-9 with TRBJ1-2; D is unresolved. Deletions cut 3 bases from V and 0 bases from J, with 11 bases between. Germline CDR1 and CDR2: SEHNR and FQNEAQ (reference sequence). The CDR3 contains 15 residues. This chain's CDR3 is CASSLTGGANYGYTF. CDR3 nucleotide sequence: TGTGCCAGCAGCTTGACGGGAGGAGCTAACTATGGCTACACCTTC.

J is TRBJ1-5 and V is TRBV27, with D tentatively TRBD1 (5 bases). The V and J ends lost 2 bases and 2 bases respectively, with 10 bases between them. The CDR3 is 15 amino acids. From germline, CDR1 is MNHEY and CDR2 SMNVEV (reference sequence). This chain's CDR3 is CASSLIGEGNQPQHF. The CDR3 DNA sequence: TGTGCCAGCAGTTTAATAGGGGAAGGCAATCAGCCCCAGCATTTT.

The rearrangement uses TRBV9 and TRBJ2-1; D remains unclear. The germline CDR1 and CDR2 sequences are SGDLS and YYNGEE. With 0 bases removed from V and 0 bases from J, the gap between germline ends came to 7 bases. The length of the CDR3 is 15 residues. DNA of the CDR3: TGTGCCAGCAGCGTAGCGCCTAGCTCCTACAATGAGCAGTTCTTC. As protein: CASSVAPSSYNEQFF.

The chain uses TRBV30 and TRBJ1-2, with TRBD1 matching 7 bases. This CDR3 spans 11 amino acids. The trim removed 5 bases at V and 5 bases at J, leaving 2 bases unmatched. The germline CDR1 and CDR2 sequences are GTSNPN and SVGIG (reference sequence). The chain's CDR3 is CAWVTGYGYTF. For the CDR3, the DNA is TGTGCCTGGGTGACAGGGTATGGCTACACCTTC.

This clone has just a few counts. The rearrangement links TRBV5-1 to TRBJ2-2; D remains unclear. Germline CDR1 and CDR2: SGHRS and YFSETQ. Trimming took 4 bases from V and 3 from J, leaving 10 bases between them. The CDR3 runs 14 residues. The CDR3: CASSRRSDTGELFF. Here the CDR3 DNA reads TGCGCCAGCAGCCGTCGGTCTGACACCGGGGAGCTGTTTTTT.

The chain combines TRBV11-3 with TRBJ2-7; no reliable D call. The ends were cut back, 0 bases at V and 0 bases at J, with 3 bases in the middle. From germline, CDR1 is SGHNT and CDR2 YENEEA. The CDR3 has 13 amino acids. The CDR3 DNA follows: TGTGCCAGCAGCTTAGAATTCTCCTACGAGCAGTACTTC. Protein sequence: CASSLEFSYEQYF.

This clone was detected a few times. This chain connects TRBV7-3 to TRBJ2-1, with D hard to call. Germline-derived CDR1 and CDR2 are SGHTA and FQGTGA. This CDR3 has 15 residues. Trimming removed 1 base at V and 2 bases at J, with 9 bases between. The CDR3 nucleotides are TGTGCCAGCAGCTTAATGGACGTGCCCTACAATGAGCAGTTCTTC. Translation: CASSLMDVPYNEQFF.

For the CDR3, the DNA is TGTGCCAGCAGCTCCGGGCAGACCTACAATGAGCAGTTCTTC. This encodes CASSSGQTYNEQFF. The chain carries TRBV7-9 and TRBJ2-1; D gene ambiguous. Germline V lookup: CDR1 SEHNR, CDR2 FQNEAQ (reference sequence). V lost 4 bases and J lost 2, with 9 bases in between. CDR3 size: 14 residues.